This T cell receptor (beta chain) was recorded in a study of T cells in Graves' hyperthyroidism and ophthalmopathy. From RNA transcripts, TCR beta CDR3 regions were amplified. First-round RT-PCR of the TCR CDR3 relied on the HTBI primer set. TCRdb processed the multiplex PCR reads anew with MiXCR; each CDR3 protein has one entry. The sample lists about 560,000 distinct CDR3 sequences, under 60% occurring once. CDR3 length: 15 amino acids. The germline gives CDR1 SGHRS, CDR2 YFSETQ. With 2 bases clipped from V and 1 base from J, the junction kept 5 bases outside the gene matches. This clonotype was obtained from a woman aged 18-29 years with Graves' hyperthyroidism. The sample consisted of peripheral blood or thyroid tissue (not recorded which). This chain connects TRBV5-1 to TRBJ2-5, with 7 bases aligning to TRBD1. For the CDR3, the DNA is TGCGCCAGCAGCTTCCGGACAGGACTCCAAGAGACCCAGTACTTC. This codes for CASSFRTGLQETQYF.